This entry lists 21 T cell receptor beta chains sequenced from one sample in a study of CD8 T cells in Susac syndrome (dated by TCRdb to the late 2010s). Library preparation used the immunoSEQ multiplex PCR assay. RNA was extracted using the RNeasy kit, and roughly 0.5 to 1 microgram was reverse transcribed with random hexamers. TCRdb's own reprocessing of the public reads used fastp at Q25 and MiXCR and kept productive beta chains. Merged by CDR3 protein, the rows form single entries marked with the most common genes and DNA. Across this sample there are about 120,000 distinct CDR3 sequences, with around 90% seen only once. Over 0.1% of the sample is held by the ten biggest clonotypes. Sequencing was done on a sample of CD8+ T cells from PBMCs. The receptors derive from a human donor in good health.

J is TRBJ1-1 and V is TRBV5-6; D is possibly TRBD1 (5 bases). The CDR3 covers 13 residues. CDR1 is SGHDT and CDR2 is YYEEEE in the germline V gene. Between the trimmed V and J ends, which lost 1 base and 5 bases, there was a span of 9 bases. Here the CDR3 DNA reads TGTGCCAGCAGCTTGACAGGTGAAACTGAAGCTTTCTTT. Its translation: CASSLTGETEAFF.

This chain connects TRBV15 to TRBJ2-5; 7 nucleotides align to TRBD2. The germline V gene encodes CDR1 LNHNV and CDR2 YYDKDF (reference sequence). The CDR3 is 15 residues long. J lost 5 bases, V lost 5 bases, and 11 bases had no gene match. The CDR3 DNA reads as TGTGCCACCAGCTCCCGAGCCCGGGGAGGGGAGACCCAGTACTTC. It encodes CATSSRARGGETQYF.

The chain joins TRBV5-1 to TRBJ2-5; 7 bases agree with TRBD1. V was pared by 0 bases and J by 4 bases, with 12 bases of the junction left unmatched. This CDR3 spans 17 amino acids. Germline-derived CDR1 and CDR2 are SGHRS and YFSETQ. CDR3 sequence reads: CASSLGDSQNVGETQYF. The CDR3 DNA is TGCGCCAGCAGCTTGGGGGACAGTCAGAATGTGGGAGAGACCCAGTACTTC.

The chain links TRBV3-1 to TRBJ1-1; D remains ambiguous. CDR3 size: 13 residues. Germline V CDR1 and CDR2: LGHDT, YNNKEL (reference sequence). The V end was cut by 0 bases, the J end by 3 bases, with 5 bases between. The CDR3 DNA reads TGTGCCAGCAGCCAAGAGGAGGACACTGAAGCTTTCTTT. It specifies CASSQEEDTEAFF. The whole variable domain, filled in from reference TRBV3-1 and TRBJ1-1, reads DTAVSQTPKYLVTQMGNDKSIKCEQNLGHDTMYWYKQDSKKFLKIMFSYNNKELIINETVPNRFSPKSPDKAHLNLHINSLELGDSAVYFCASSQEEDTEAFFGQGTRLTVV.

The V call is TRBV20-1, the J call TRBJ1-2, with D perhaps TRBD1 (5 bases). There are 13 residues in the CDR3. Germline values: CDR1 DFQATT, CDR2 SNEGSKA (reference sequence). V lost 3 bases to trimming and J lost 4 bases, with 12 bases between them. CDR3 nucleotide sequence: TGCAGTGCTAGTGAAGACAGATTCTATGGCTACACCTTC. It is translated as CSASEDRFYGYTF.

The chain carries TRBV20-1 and TRBJ1-1; no definite D call. Germline CDR1 is DFQATT and CDR2 is SNEGSKA (reference sequence). V was trimmed by 3 bases and J by 3 bases, leaving 8 bases between them. CDR3 size: 12 residues. CDR3 protein: CSARVRDTEAFF. The CDR3 DNA reads as TGCAGTGCTAGGGTTCGGGACACTGAAGCTTTCTTT.

The chain carries TRBV3-1 and TRBJ2-3; unclear D gene. Per the germline V gene, CDR1 is LGHDT and CDR2 is YNNKEL (reference sequence). The CDR3 extends over 17 amino acids. V was clipped by 3 bases and J by 3 bases, with 19 bases between them. The CDR3 DNA reads TGTGCCAGCAGCCAGGGCAAGGGTTCTGGACGAACAGATACGCAGTATTTT. This sequence encodes CASSQGKGSGRTDTQYF.

This rearrangement joins TRBV20-1 to TRBJ1-3, with D unclear. The CDR3 spans 14 residues. Between the trimmed V and J ends, which lost 4 bases and 0 bases, there was a span of 10 bases. Germline loops: CDR1 DFQATT, CDR2 SNEGSKA (reference sequence). CDR3 in amino acids: CSATRGPSGNTIYF. The DNA of the CDR3 is TGCAGTGCTACTAGAGGGCCCTCTGGAAACACCATATATTTT.

The chain employs TRBV7-9 and TRBJ2-2; D possibly corresponds to TRBD1 (6 bases). CDR1 is SEHNR and CDR2 is FQNEAQ in the germline V gene (reference sequence). This CDR3 is 12 amino acids long. V lost 5 bases, J lost 10 bases, and 11 bases lay in between. For the CDR3, the DNA is TGTGCCAGCAGCGGCTCGGGACAGGAGCTGTTTTTT. This translates into CASSGSGQELFF.

The rearrangement joins TRBV3-1 to TRBJ2-1; 9 bases fit TRBD1. The junction had 12 bases not matched to a gene; V was cut back by 4 bases and J by 8 bases. Germline CDR1 is LGHDT and CDR2 is YNNKEL (reference sequence). The CDR3 totals 16 residues. This CDR3 is CASSRAGTGRADEQFF. For the CDR3, the DNA is TGTGCCAGCAGCCGAGCCGGGACAGGGAGGGCCGATGAGCAGTTCTTC.

This chain connects TRBV20-1 to TRBJ1-2; 8 bases line up with TRBD1. This CDR3 region has 13 residues. Germline V gene data show CDR1 as DFQATT and CDR2 as SNEGSKA (reference sequence). With 0 bases clipped from V and 8 bases from J, the junction kept 5 bases outside the gene matches. The CDR3, as DNA: TGCAGTGCTAGAGACCCAGGGGGCAACGGCTACACCTTC. It specifies CSARDPGGNGYTF.

In this sample, this clonotype turned up a few times. The chain links TRBV4-1 to TRBJ2-1, with D perhaps TRBD2 (6 bases). The V end was cut by 4 bases, the J end by 8 bases, with 21 bases between. The CDR3 has 16 residues. Germline CDR1 and CDR2: MGHRA and YSYEKL. CDR3 sequence reads: CASSPRGAEGRDEQFF. DNA for the CDR3: TGCGCCAGCAGCCCTCGTGGAGCGGAGGGCCGGGATGAGCAGTTCTTC.

The rearrangement joins TRBV20-1 to TRBJ1-2; D is ambiguous. The CDR3 is made up of 12 amino acids. Per germline, CDR1 DFQATT and CDR2 SNEGSKA (reference sequence). With 2 bases removed from V and 6 bases from J, the gap between germline ends came to 10 bases. The CDR3 coding sequence is TGCAGTGCTAGACTGGGGAAGGATGGCTACACCTTC. This encodes CSARLGKDGYTF.

The V and J genes are TRBV15 and TRBJ2-7, with D tentatively TRBD2 (5 bases). CDR1 is LNHNV, CDR2 YYDKDF, per germline (reference sequence). The CDR3 spans 14 residues. The V end lost 0 bases, the J end lost 5 bases, and 11 bases lay between the germline ends. Here the CDR3 reads CATSRDRGSHEQYF. In DNA form, the CDR3 reads TGTGCCACCAGCAGAGATCGGGGTTCACACGAGCAGTACTTC.

The V and J genes are TRBV2 and TRBJ1-5, with D perhaps matching TRBD1 (6 bases). Trimming cost V 7 bases and J 1 base, with 14 bases left between them. The CDR3 contains 15 residues. Germline V CDR1 and CDR2: SNHLY, FYNNEI. CDR3 residues: CASKEGRGSNQPQHF. As DNA, the CDR3 is TGTGCCAGCAAGGAGGGGAGGGGGAGCAATCAGCCCCAGCATTTT.

This clonotype was found once. This chain links TRBV19 with TRBJ2-1; D tentatively reads TRBD1 or TRBD2 (5 bases each). The V gene lost 7 bases and the J gene lost 6 bases, with 16 bases spanning the gap. Germline loops: CDR1 LNHDA, CDR2 SQIVND (reference sequence). The CDR3 is made up of 14 amino acids. The CDR3 sequence is CASTAGARVNEQFF. The CDR3 region has the DNA TGTGCCAGTACCGCCGGGGCCAGGGTCAATGAGCAGTTCTTC.

The chain employs TRBV7-2 and TRBJ2-7; D not resolved. Germline CDR1 SGHTA, CDR2 FQGNSA. The CDR3 spans 14 residues. V dropped 2 bases and J dropped 4 bases, with 12 bases sitting between them. The CDR3 DNA follows: TGTGCCAGCAGCTTAACGCCCGGCCCTTACGAGCAGTACTTC. Translating it yields CASSLTPGPYEQYF. The variable domain in full, with the rest retrieved from reference TRBV7-2 and TRBJ2-7, is GAGVSQSPSNKVTEKGKDVELRCDPISGHTALYWYRQSLGQGLEFLIYFQGNSAPDKSGLPSDRFSAERTGGSVSTLTIQRTQQEDSAVYLCASSLTPGPYEQYFGPGTRLTVT.

The chain couples TRBV14 to TRBJ2-5, with 13 bases matching TRBD2. The CDR3 loop spans 16 amino acids. Germline CDR1 and CDR2: SGHDN and FVKESK. Trimming cost V 4 bases and J 4 bases; bases outside gene matches: 6. The DNA of the CDR3 is TGTGCCAGCAGCCTTCAGAGACTAGCGGGAGGAGAGACCCAGTACTTC. This gives the protein CASSLQRLAGGETQYF.

The chain combines TRBV5-6 with TRBJ1-2, with a weak D call TRBD1 (6 bases). The CDR3 covers 15 residues. Deletions cut 2 bases from V and 6 bases from J, with 17 bases between. Germline CDR1 and CDR2: SGHDT and YYEEEE. The CDR3 sequence: CASSLTGRPEDGYTF. The CDR3 DNA reads TGTGCCAGCAGCTTAACAGGGCGCCCCGAGGATGGCTACACCTTC.

The CDR3 loop reads CASSLLTGRATDTQYF. CDR3 coding DNA: TGCGCCAGCAGTCTGCTCACCGGGAGGGCCACAGATACGCAGTATTTT. The rearrangement uses TRBV4-1 and TRBJ2-3; 8 nucleotides line up with TRBD2. J was trimmed by 2 bases and V by 6 bases; bases with no gene match: 10. CDR1 is MGHRA and CDR2 is YSYEKL in the germline V gene. The CDR3 sequence is 16 residues long.

The chain has TRBV6-1 and TRBJ2-7; 10 bases match TRBD2. V shed 8 bases and J 2 bases; nucleotides not matched to a gene: 6. The CDR3 contains 14 residues. Germline-derived CDR1 and CDR2 are MNHNS and SASEGT. CDR3 loop: CASSRLAGTYEQYF. Written as DNA, the CDR3 is TGTGCCAGCTCGAGACTAGCGGGCACCTACGAGCAGTACTTC.